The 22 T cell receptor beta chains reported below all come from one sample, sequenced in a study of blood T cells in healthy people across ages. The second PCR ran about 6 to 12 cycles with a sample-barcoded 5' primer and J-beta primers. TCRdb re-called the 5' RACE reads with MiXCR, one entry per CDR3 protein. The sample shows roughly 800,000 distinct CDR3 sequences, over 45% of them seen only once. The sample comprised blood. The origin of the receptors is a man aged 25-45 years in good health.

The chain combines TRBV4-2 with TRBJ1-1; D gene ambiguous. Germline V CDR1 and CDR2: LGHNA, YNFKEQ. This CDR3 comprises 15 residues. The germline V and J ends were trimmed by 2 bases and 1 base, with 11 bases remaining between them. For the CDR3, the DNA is TGTGCCAGCAGCCAAAGGTACGAAGGGAACACTGAAGCTTTCTTT. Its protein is CASSQRYEGNTEAFF.

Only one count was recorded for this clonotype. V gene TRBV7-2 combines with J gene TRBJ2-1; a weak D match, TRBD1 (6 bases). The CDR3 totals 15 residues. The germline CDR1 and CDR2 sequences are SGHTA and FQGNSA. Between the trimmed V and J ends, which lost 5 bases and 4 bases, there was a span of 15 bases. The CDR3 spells CASSLDPGHYNEQFF. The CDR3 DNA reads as TGTGCCAGCAGCCTCGACCCGGGACATTACAATGAGCAGTTCTTC.

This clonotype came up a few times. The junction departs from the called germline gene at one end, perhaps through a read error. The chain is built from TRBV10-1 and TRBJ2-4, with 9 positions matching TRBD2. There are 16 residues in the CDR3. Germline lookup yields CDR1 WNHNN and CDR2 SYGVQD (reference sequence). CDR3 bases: TGCGCCAGCAGTGAGCTCGAGCGGGGGGCGTCCTACGAGCAGTATTTC. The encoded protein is CASSELERGASYEQYF.

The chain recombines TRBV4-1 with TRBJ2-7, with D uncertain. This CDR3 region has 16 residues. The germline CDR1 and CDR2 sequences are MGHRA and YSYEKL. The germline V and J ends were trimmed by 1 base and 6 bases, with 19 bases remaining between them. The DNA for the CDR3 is TGCGCCAGCAGCCAAGCACCACCGGCCCTCGGCGGCGAGCAGTACTTC. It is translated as CASSQAPPALGGEQYF.

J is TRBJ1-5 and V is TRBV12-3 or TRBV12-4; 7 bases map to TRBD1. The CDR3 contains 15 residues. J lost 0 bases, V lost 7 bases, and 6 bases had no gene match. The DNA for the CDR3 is TGTGCCAGCACCTCAGGGACAGTTAGCAATCAGCCCCAGCATTTT. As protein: CASTSGTVSNQPQHF.

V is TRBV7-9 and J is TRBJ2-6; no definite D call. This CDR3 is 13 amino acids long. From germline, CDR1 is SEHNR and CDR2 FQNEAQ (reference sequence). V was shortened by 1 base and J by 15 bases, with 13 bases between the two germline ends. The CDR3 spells CASSLDQDHDLTF. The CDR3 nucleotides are TGTGCCAGCAGCTTAGATCAGGACCATGACCTGACTTTC.

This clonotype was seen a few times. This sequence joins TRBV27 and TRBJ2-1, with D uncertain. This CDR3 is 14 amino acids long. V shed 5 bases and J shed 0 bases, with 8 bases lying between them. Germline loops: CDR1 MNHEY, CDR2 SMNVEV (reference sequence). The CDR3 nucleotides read TGTGCCAGCAGTAAGGTGGGCTCCTACAATGAGCAGTTCTTC. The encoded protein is CASSKVGSYNEQFF.

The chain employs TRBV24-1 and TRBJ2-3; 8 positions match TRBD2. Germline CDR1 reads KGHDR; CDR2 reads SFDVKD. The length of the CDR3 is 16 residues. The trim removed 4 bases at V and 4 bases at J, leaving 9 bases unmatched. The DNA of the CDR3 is TGTGCCACCAGTGACCATAGCGGGAATTTTGCAGATACGCAGTATTTT. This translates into CATSDHSGNFADTQYF.

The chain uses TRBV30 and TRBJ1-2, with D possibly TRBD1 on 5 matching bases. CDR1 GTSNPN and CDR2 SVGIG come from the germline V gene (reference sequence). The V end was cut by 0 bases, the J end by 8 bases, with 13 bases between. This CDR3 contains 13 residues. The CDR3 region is CAWSVQGAGGYTF. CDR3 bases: TGTGCCTGGAGTGTACAAGGGGCGGGAGGCTACACCTTC.

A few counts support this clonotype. CDR3 loop: CASSLDGRGTQYF. The CDR3 DNA reads TGTGCCAGCAGTCTGGACGGTCGTGGGACCCAGTACTTC. The chain has TRBV6-6 and TRBJ2-5, with D uncertain. Looked up from germline, CDR1 is MNHNY and CDR2 is SVGAGI (reference sequence). The CDR3 is 13 amino acids. V was cut by 5 bases and J by 7 bases, with 14 bases left in between.

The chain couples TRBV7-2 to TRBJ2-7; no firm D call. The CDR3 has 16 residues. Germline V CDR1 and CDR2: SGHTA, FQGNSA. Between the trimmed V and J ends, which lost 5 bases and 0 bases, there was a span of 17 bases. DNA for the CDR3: TGTGCCAGCAGCCCATGGGTAACAACGAACTCCTACGAGCAGTACTTC. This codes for CASSPWVTTNSYEQYF.

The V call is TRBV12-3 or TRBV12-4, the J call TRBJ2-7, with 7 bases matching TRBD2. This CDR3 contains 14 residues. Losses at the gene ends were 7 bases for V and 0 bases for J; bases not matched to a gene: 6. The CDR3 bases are TGTGCCAGCATCCAAGCGGGGTCCTCCTACGAGCAGTACTTC. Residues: CASIQAGSSYEQYF.

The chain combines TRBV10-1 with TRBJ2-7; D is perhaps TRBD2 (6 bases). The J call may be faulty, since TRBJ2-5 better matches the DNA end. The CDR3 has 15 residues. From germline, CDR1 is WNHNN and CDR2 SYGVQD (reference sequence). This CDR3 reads CASSESGGSQETQYF. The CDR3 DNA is TGCGCCAGCAGTGAGTCCGGGGGTTCTCAAGAGACCCAGTACTTC.

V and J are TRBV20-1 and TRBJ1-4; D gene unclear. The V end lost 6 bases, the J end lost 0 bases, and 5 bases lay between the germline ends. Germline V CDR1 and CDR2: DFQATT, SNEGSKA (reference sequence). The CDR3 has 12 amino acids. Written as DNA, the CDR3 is TGCAGTGCGGATTCAACTAATGAAAAACTGTTTTTT. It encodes CSADSTNEKLFF.

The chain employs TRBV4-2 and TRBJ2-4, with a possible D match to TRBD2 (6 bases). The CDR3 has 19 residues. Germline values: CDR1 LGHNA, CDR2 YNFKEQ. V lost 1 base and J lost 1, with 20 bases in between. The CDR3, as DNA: TGTGCCAGCAGCCAAGTCAGCCCATCGCCACGGGGGGCCAAAAACATTCAGTACTTC. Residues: CASSQVSPSPRGAKNIQYF.

The CDR3 region has the DNA TGTGCCAGCAGCTTAGTTGGGGTCCGCATTCAGTACTTC. As protein: CASSLVGVRIQYF. The chain employs TRBV7-2 and TRBJ2-4; D uncertain. V gave up 1 base and J gave up 9 bases, with 10 bases separating them. The CDR3 contains 13 residues. The germline gives CDR1 SGHTA, CDR2 FQGNSA.

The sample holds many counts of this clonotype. In nucleotides, the CDR3 is TGCAGCGCCGCCGAATCAGGGAGGGGCGAGCAGTACTTC. Translation gives CSAAESGRGEQYF. The chain joins TRBV29-1 to TRBJ2-7; TRBD2 matches 7 bases. Germline V lookup: CDR1 SQVTM, CDR2 ANQGSEA. CDR3 size: 13 residues. With 7 bases clipped from V and 6 bases from J, the junction kept 12 bases outside the gene matches.

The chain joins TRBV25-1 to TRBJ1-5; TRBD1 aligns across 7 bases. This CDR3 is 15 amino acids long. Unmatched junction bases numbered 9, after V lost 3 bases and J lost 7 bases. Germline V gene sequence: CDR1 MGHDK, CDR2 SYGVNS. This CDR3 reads CASSDSTGVGQPQHF. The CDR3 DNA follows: TGTGCCAGCAGTGACAGCACAGGGGTAGGACAGCCCCAGCATTTT.

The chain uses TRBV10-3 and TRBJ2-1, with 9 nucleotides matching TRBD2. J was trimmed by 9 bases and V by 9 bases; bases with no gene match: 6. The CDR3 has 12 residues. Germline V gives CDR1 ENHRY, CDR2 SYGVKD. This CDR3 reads CAMNSGSAEQFF. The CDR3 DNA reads TGTGCCATGAATAGCGGGAGTGCTGAGCAGTTCTTC.

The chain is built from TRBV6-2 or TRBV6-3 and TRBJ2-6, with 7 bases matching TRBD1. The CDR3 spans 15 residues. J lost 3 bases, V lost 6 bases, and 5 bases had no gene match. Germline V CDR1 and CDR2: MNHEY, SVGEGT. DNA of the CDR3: TGTGCCAGCAGCCCCGACAGGGTTGGGGCCAACGTCCTGACTTTC. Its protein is CASSPDRVGANVLTF.

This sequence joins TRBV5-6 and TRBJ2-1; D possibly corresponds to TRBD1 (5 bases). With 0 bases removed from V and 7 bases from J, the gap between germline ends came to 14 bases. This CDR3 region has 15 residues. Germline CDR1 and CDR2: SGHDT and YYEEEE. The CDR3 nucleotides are TGTGCCAGCAGCTTGGGTGTAGGGGCGCCGAATGAGCAGTTCTTC. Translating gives CASSLGVGAPNEQFF.

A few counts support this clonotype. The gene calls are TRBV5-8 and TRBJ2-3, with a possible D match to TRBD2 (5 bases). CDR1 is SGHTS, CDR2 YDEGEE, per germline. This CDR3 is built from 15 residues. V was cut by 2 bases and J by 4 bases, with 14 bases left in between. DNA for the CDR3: TGTGCCAGCAGCTTCTTCGTAGCGAAGTCAGATACGCAGTATTTT. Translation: CASSFFVAKSDTQYF.